This T cell receptor (beta chain) is drawn from a study of PD-L1 blockade in urothelial cancer. Whole-study context: Timepoints chosen for blood analysis were 3 weeks (second dose) and 6 weeks after treatment start.

Using immunoSEQ multiplex PCR, the repertoire was profiled, and TCRdb retains in-frame clones only, with some absent. The sample has 50,000 to 60,000 clones; more than 70% are singletons. This CDR3 comprises 20 residues. The V segment lost 5 bases and the J segment 0 bases; nucleotides outside the gene matches: 19. Per germline, CDR1 MNHEY and CDR2 SMNVEV (reference sequence). The receptor was isolated from a man in his fifties or sixties with urothelial cancer. The sequenced sample was PBMCs, obtained around atezolizumab (anti-PD-L1) treatment. The gene calls are TRBV27 and TRBJ1-1, with 9 nucleotides matching TRBD1. CDR3 amino acids: CASSLRPTGGVRSMNTEAFF. The CDR3 nucleotides are TGTGCCAGCAGTCTTAGACCCACAGGGGGCGTAAGGTCGATGAACACTGAAGCTTTCTTT.